One and the same sample provided the 17 T cell receptor beta chains below, sequenced in a study of shared clonotypes between healthy human individuals (dated by TCRdb to 2018 to 2020). Libraries were made using the immunoSEQ multiplex PCR assay. In its TCRdb copy, this immuneACCESS table keeps in-frame sequences only and misses some clones. Where compared with another copy, unresolved V genes explain less than half of these, and the others have no known cause. For this sample there are over 700,000 clones; approximately 72% appear just once. The top ten clones comprise about 1.8% of the sample. Sequencing was carried out using memory CD4+ T cells sorted from blood. The cell subset or site label on this specimen signifies: CD45RA-negative fraction. The receptors were gathered from a young woman in good health.

This CDR3 is CASSPGDNEQFF. The DNA of the CDR3 is TGTGCCAGCTCACCAGGCGACAATGAGCAGTTCTTC. The J gene is TRBJ2-1, the V gene TRBV18, with D uncertain. Trimming removed 2 bases at V and 5 bases at J, with 4 bases between. Germline CDR1 reads KGHSH; CDR2 reads LQKENI. The CDR3 sequence is 12 residues long.

The J gene is TRBJ2-7, the V gene TRBV7-9; 7 bases map to TRBD1. The V and J ends lost 5 bases and 1 base, in that order; junction bases with no gene match: 5. CDR3 length: 14 residues. Germline V lookup: CDR1 SEHNR, CDR2 FQNEAQ (reference sequence). CDR3 coding DNA: TGTGCCAGCAGCCCACAGGACAGGTCCTACGAGCAGTACTTC. As protein: CASSPQDRSYEQYF.

The CDR3 protein is CASRELNYGYTF. In nucleotides, the CDR3 is TGTGCCAGCAGGGAACTTAACTATGGCTACACCTTC. This chain joins TRBV19 and TRBJ1-2; TRBD1 is a possible D gene (5 bases). This CDR3 is 12 amino acids long. The germline CDR1 and CDR2 sequences are LNHDA and SQIVND (reference sequence). V was shortened by 9 bases and J by 1 base, with 9 bases between the two germline ends.

The rearrangement joins TRBV5-1 to TRBJ2-6; D not certain. CDR1 is SGHRS, CDR2 YFSETQ, per germline. CDR3 length: 16 residues. V shed 0 bases and J shed 0 bases, with 7 bases lying between them. The CDR3 region has the DNA TGCGCCAGCAGCTTGGGCACGTTCTCTGGGGCCAACGTCCTGACTTTC. Translated: CASSLGTFSGANVLTF.

The chain has TRBV7-9 and TRBJ1-1, with D possibly TRBD1 on 5 matching bases. The V and J ends lost 5 bases and 2 bases respectively, with 12 bases between them. The germline CDR1 and CDR2 sequences are SEHNR and FQNEAQ (reference sequence). CDR3 length: 14 residues. CDR3 nucleotide sequence: TGTGCCAGCAGCATCCAGGGAGGTAACACTGAAGCTTTCTTT. Protein: CASSIQGGNTEAFF.

This chain's CDR3 is CASSLTVQETQYF. The CDR3 nucleotides read TGTGCCAGCAGCCTGACAGTACAAGAGACCCAGTACTTC. The chain joins TRBV11-2 to TRBJ2-5; possibly TRBD1 for D (5 bases). The CDR3 runs 13 residues. V lost 5 bases to trimming and J lost 2 bases, with 9 bases between them. Germline V CDR1 and CDR2: SGHAT, FQNNGV.

The V and J genes are TRBV7-8 and TRBJ2-3; TRBD2 matches at 7 bases. Germline lookup yields CDR1 SGHVS and CDR2 FQNEAQ. With 5 bases clipped from V and 12 bases from J, the junction kept 17 bases outside the gene matches. The CDR3 covers 15 residues. CDR3 DNA: TGTGCCAGCAGCGCCTGGGACTATTCCCTTGGTGTACAGTATTTT. Protein sequence: CASSAWDYSLGVQYF.

V and J are TRBV6-1 and TRBJ1-1; D is ambiguous. V lost 5 bases, J lost 0 bases, and 10 bases lay in between. Germline values: CDR1 MNHNS, CDR2 SASEGT. The CDR3 is 14 residues long. The CDR3 reads CASSQLPMNTEAFF. The DNA of the CDR3 is TGTGCCAGCAGTCAACTACCTATGAACACTGAAGCTTTCTTT.

The V call is TRBV6-4, the J call TRBJ2-2; D uncertain. The CDR3 extends over 14 amino acids. The germline V gene has CDR1 MRHNA and CDR2 SNTAGT. V was shortened by 7 bases and J by 1 base, with 10 bases between the two germline ends. CDR3 DNA sequence: TGTGCCAGCAAGGGTACCGAGAACACCGGGGAGCTGTTTTTT. Protein product: CASKGTENTGELFF.

The CDR3 loop is CASSWGGIDSNQPQHF. The CDR3 DNA reads as TGTGCCAGCAGTTGGGGGGGGATCGATAGCAATCAGCCCCAGCATTTT. This chain connects TRBV6-5 to TRBJ1-5; weak D call: TRBD1 (5 bases). This CDR3 is built from 16 residues. V was pared by 4 bases and J by 0 bases, with 13 bases between. Germline lookup yields CDR1 MNHEY and CDR2 SVGAGI.

With respect to this clone: This could be a read error, since a much larger clone is one nucleotide away. Other DNA sequences in the sample encode the same CDR3. In nucleotides, the CDR3 is TGCGCCAGCAGCCTCGACAGGAGCTCCTACAATGAGCAGTTCTTC. It is translated as CASSLDRSSYNEQFF. This chain links TRBV5-1 with TRBJ2-1; TRBD1 is a possible D gene (6 bases). This CDR3 has 15 residues. Germline V lookup: CDR1 SGHRS, CDR2 YFSETQ. V was pared by 4 bases and J by 0 bases, with 11 bases between.

This clone has more than one count but fewer than ten. This rearrangement joins TRBV29-1 to TRBJ2-7; 9 bases map to TRBD1. With V trimmed by 4 bases and J by 6 bases, 13 bases remained unmatched. The germline V gene has CDR1 SQVTM and CDR2 ANQGSEA. This CDR3 has 15 amino acids. The DNA of the CDR3 is TGCAGCGTTGGGGCTCGGGGGACAGGGTCTGCCGAGCAGTACTTC. Amino acids: CSVGARGTGSAEQYF.

This clone is a singleton in its sample. The gene calls are TRBV15 and TRBJ2-7, with no clear D. V was pared by 0 bases and J by 6 bases, with 15 bases between. Germline CDR1 is LNHNV and CDR2 is YYDKDF (reference sequence). CDR3 length: 15 residues. DNA of the CDR3: TGTGCCACCAGCAGAGAAAGGGCCCCATATTTCGAGCAGTACTTC. Amino acids: CATSRERAPYFEQYF.

This clone was seen a few times. The rearrangement joins TRBV6-1 to TRBJ1-5; D gene uncertain. The germline V and J ends were trimmed by 5 bases and 4 bases, with 9 bases remaining between them. There are 13 residues in the CDR3. CDR1 and CDR2 from the germline V gene are MNHNS and SASEGT. CDR3 loop: CASSIKVNQPQHF. The CDR3 DNA follows: TGTGCCAGCAGTATAAAAGTGAATCAGCCCCAGCATTTT.

Points on this clone: A much larger clone lies a single base off, so this may be a read error. Within the sample, other DNA sequences also encode this same CDR3. The V call is TRBV5-4, the J call TRBJ2-1; D possibly corresponds to TRBD1 (5 bases). Germline lookup yields CDR1 SGHNT and CDR2 YYREEE (reference sequence). The CDR3 is 15 residues long. Trimming took 0 bases from V and 2 from J, leaving 9 bases between them. The CDR3 nucleotides read TGTGCCAGCAGCTTGGCCCAGGGAACCTACAATGAGCAGTTCTTC. It yields the protein CASSLAQGTYNEQFF. Variable domain in full (rest from reference TRBV5-4 and TRBJ2-1): ETGVTQSPTHLIKTRGQQVTLRCSSQSGHNTVSWYQQALGQGPQFIFQYYREEENGRGNFPPRFSGLQFPNYSSELNVNALELDDSALYLCASSLAQGTYNEQFFGPGTRLTVL.

This rearrangement joins TRBV10-1 to TRBJ2-7, with 10 bases aligning to TRBD1. Germline V gene lookup returns CDR1 WNHNN and CDR2 SYGVQD (reference sequence). J was trimmed by 5 bases and V by 4 bases; bases with no gene match: 5. The length of the CDR3 is 14 residues. The CDR3, as DNA: TGCGCCAGCAGTGGTTGGGACAGGGGCCACGAGCAGTACTTC. Its translation: CASSGWDRGHEQYF.

The chain couples TRBV18 to TRBJ2-5; D may correspond to TRBD1 or TRBD2 (5 bases each). The CDR3 runs 15 residues. Germline lookup yields CDR1 KGHSH and CDR2 LQKENI. V gave up 6 bases and J gave up 4 bases, with 18 bases separating them. The CDR3 DNA reads TGTGCCAGCTCCCCAACCCGAGGGGATCGAGAGACCCAGTACTTC. It specifies CASSPTRGDRETQYF.